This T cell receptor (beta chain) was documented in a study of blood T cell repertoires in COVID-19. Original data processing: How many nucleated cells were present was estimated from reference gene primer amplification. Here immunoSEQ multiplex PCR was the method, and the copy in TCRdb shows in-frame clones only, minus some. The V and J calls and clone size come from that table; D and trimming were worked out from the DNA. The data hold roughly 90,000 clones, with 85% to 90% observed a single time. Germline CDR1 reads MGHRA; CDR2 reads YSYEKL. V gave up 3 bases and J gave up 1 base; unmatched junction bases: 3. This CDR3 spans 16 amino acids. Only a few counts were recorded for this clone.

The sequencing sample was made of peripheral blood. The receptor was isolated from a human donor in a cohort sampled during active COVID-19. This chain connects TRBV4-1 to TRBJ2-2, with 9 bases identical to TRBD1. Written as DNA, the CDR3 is TGCGCCAGCAGCCAGTTGGGACAGGGGAACACCGGGGAGCTGTTTTTT. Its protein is CASSQLGQGNTGELFF.